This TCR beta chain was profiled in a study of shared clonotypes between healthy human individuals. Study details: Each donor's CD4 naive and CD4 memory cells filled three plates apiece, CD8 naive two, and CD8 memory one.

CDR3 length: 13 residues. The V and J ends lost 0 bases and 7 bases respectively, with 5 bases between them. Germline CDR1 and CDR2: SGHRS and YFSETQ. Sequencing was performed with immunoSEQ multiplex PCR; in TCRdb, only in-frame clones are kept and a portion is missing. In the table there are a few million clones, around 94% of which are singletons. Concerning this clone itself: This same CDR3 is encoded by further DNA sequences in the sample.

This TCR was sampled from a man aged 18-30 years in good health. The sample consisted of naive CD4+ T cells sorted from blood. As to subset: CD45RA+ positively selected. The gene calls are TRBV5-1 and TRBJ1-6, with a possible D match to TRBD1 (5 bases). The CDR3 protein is CASSLGGNSPLHF. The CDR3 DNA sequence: TGCGCCAGCAGCTTGGGGGGGAATTCACCCCTCCACTTT.